Presented here are 14 T cell receptor beta chains from one specimen sequenced in a study of blood T cells in healthy people across ages. A second PCR, run for roughly 7 to 11 cycles, used a sample-barcoded 5' primer plus a J-beta primer mix. TCRdb reanalysed the 5' RACE reads using MiXCR and keeps one entry per CDR3 protein. The sample yields 1.8 million or so distinct CDR3 sequences, approximately 39% seen once. Sequenced material: blood. These receptor sequences come from a human donor in good health.

This clonotype was seen more than once but under ten times. This chain joins TRBV4-1 and TRBJ1-2, with D possibly being TRBD1 (5 bases). Per the germline V gene, CDR1 is MGHRA and CDR2 is YSYEKL. The CDR3 loop spans 15 amino acids. Trimming removed 0 bases at V and 7 bases at J, with 15 bases between. DNA for the CDR3: TGCGCCAGCAGCCAAGATGGCCGGGGGGAATCTGGCTACACCTTC. Translated: CASSQDGRGESGYTF.

This clonotype was observed a few times. The J gene is TRBJ2-7, the V gene TRBV7-9, with D perhaps matching TRBD2 (7 bases). Germline lookup yields CDR1 SEHNR and CDR2 FQNEAQ (reference sequence). The CDR3 is 15 residues long. Trimming stripped 1 base from V and 3 bases from J, with 13 bases between. DNA of the CDR3: TGTGCCAGCAGCTTAGAAGAGGGGGGGCTCTACGAGCAGTACTTC. The encoded protein is CASSLEEGGLYEQYF.

V is TRBV6-5 and J is TRBJ2-5; D is perhaps TRBD1 (5 bases). This CDR3 region has 14 residues. The germline CDR1 and CDR2 sequences are MNHEY and SVGAGI. Trimming pared 1 base from V and 1 base from J, leaving 7 bases between. CDR3 loop: CASSYWGSQETQYF. The CDR3 coding sequence is TGTGCCAGCAGTTACTGGGGCAGCCAAGAGACCCAGTACTTC.

Remarks on this clonotype: With a much larger clone just one base away, this may be a read error. The chain combines TRBV5-1 with TRBJ2-6; 7 bases are a match to TRBD1. This CDR3 is built from 18 residues. Germline assignment: CDR1 SGHRS and CDR2 YFSETQ. CDR3 sequence: CASSLLGTAQTGANVPTF. The CDR3 region has the DNA TGCGCCAGCAGCCTTCTTGGGACAGCCCAAACTGGGGCCAACGTCCCGACTTTC.

The table lists this clonotype with a few counts. This rearrangement joins TRBV7-8 to TRBJ1-1, with D possibly matching TRBD1 (5 bases). CDR3 size: 15 residues. From germline, CDR1 is SGHVS and CDR2 FQNEAQ. Trimming stripped 4 bases from V and 4 bases from J, with 16 bases between. CDR3 region: CASSSGLRGVTEAFF. CDR3 in DNA: TGTGCCAGCAGCTCGGGACTTCGTGGAGTCACTGAAGCTTTCTTT. Supplemented by reference TRBV7-8 and TRBJ1-1, the full variable domain reads GAGVSQSPRYKVAKRGQDVALRCDPISGHVSLFWYQQALGQGPEFLTYFQNEAQLDKSGLPSDRFFAERPEGSVSTLKIQRTQQEDSAVYLCASSSGLRGVTEAFFGQGTRLTVV.

This clonotype was seen a handful of times. This chain joins TRBV29-1 and TRBJ1-1; the D is unclear. The CDR3 is made up of 12 amino acids. Germline values: CDR1 SQVTM, CDR2 ANQGSEA. V was clipped by 6 bases and J by 3 bases, with 11 bases between them. The CDR3 sequence: CSVAGSDTEAFF. For the CDR3, the DNA is TGCAGCGTCGCAGGATCGGACACTGAAGCTTTCTTT. The variable domain in full, completed from reference TRBV29-1 and TRBJ1-1, reads SAVISQKPSRDICQRGTSLTIQCQVDSQVTMMFWYRQQPGQSLTLIATANQGSEATYESGFVIDKFPISRPNLTFSTLTVSNMSPEDSSIYLCSVAGSDTEAFFGQGTRLTVV.

This clonotype was seen more than once but under ten times. CDR3 bases: TGCAGCGTTGAGGGGATAGCGGGGGGGACCAATGAGCAGTTCTTC. Translated, it gives CSVEGIAGGTNEQFF. The chain combines TRBV29-1 with TRBJ2-1; TRBD2 matches 11 bases. The CDR3 is 15 residues long. V lost 3 bases to trimming and J lost 6 bases; unmatched junction nucleotides: 7. Germline CDR1 SQVTM, CDR2 ANQGSEA.

This clonotype was recorded a few times. The V and J genes are TRBV20-1 and TRBJ2-1; weak D call: TRBD1 (6 bases). The CDR3 is 13 amino acids. Germline CDR1 is DFQATT and CDR2 is SNEGSKA (reference sequence). Trimming stripped 6 bases from V and 4 bases from J, with 13 bases between. The CDR3, as DNA: TGCAGTGCAGTCCGGGACACATACAATGAGCAGTTCTTC. This codes for CSAVRDTYNEQFF.

This clonotype showed up many times. V is TRBV7-2 and J is TRBJ2-7, with D perhaps TRBD2 (6 bases). V was pared by 5 bases and J by 2 bases, with 13 bases between. Germline-derived CDR1 and CDR2 are SGHTA and FQGNSA. The CDR3 contains 14 residues. The CDR3 spells CASSPNPGAYEQYF. The CDR3 bases are TGTGCCAGCAGCCCCAACCCGGGGGCCTACGAGCAGTACTTC.

The chain employs TRBV5-1 and TRBJ1-6; no definite D call. V was pared by 1 base and J by 9 bases, with 11 bases between. CDR1 and CDR2 from the germline V gene are SGHRS and YFSETQ. The CDR3 runs to 14 residues. CDR3 sequence: CASSLTPGASPLHF. For the CDR3, the DNA is TGCGCCAGCAGCTTGACGCCGGGAGCTTCACCCCTCCACTTT.

The chain uses TRBV7-2 and TRBJ2-7; TRBD2 might be the D (5 bases). Trimming removed 1 base at V and 3 bases at J, with 16 bases between. The CDR3 covers 16 residues. From germline, CDR1 is SGHTA and CDR2 FQGNSA. As DNA, the CDR3 is TGTGCCAGCAGCTTAGATTGGACTCTTTTATTCTACGAGCAGTACTTC. This gives the protein CASSLDWTLLFYEQYF. Based on the CDR3 plus reference TRBV7-2 and TRBJ2-7, the full variable domain is GAGVSQSPSNKVTEKGKDVELRCDPISGHTALYWYRQSLGQGLEFLIYFQGNSAPDKSGLPSDRFSAERTGGSVSTLTIQRTQQEDSAVYLCASSLDWTLLFYEQYFGPGTRLTVT.

This clonotype has only a few counts. This rearrangement joins TRBV7-6 to TRBJ2-5, with 13 bases lining up with TRBD2. V shed 2 bases, J shed 8 bases, and the junction held 5 bases outside the gene matches. Germline V gene lookup returns CDR1 SGHVS and CDR2 FNYEAQ. The CDR3 is 15 amino acids. CDR3 nucleotides: TGTGCCAGCAGCTTACCCGGGACTAGCGGGGTTACCCAGTACTTC. Residues: CASSLPGTSGVTQYF.

The chain joins TRBV9 to TRBJ2-3; 9 nucleotides align to TRBD2. V lost 0 bases and J lost 2; bases outside the gene matches: 10. Germline V gives CDR1 SGDLS, CDR2 YYNGEE. The CDR3 sequence is 18 residues long. CDR3 in amino acids: CASSVAPAASGNTDTQYF. CDR3 nucleotides: TGTGCCAGCAGCGTAGCCCCCGCGGCTAGCGGGAACACAGATACGCAGTATTTT.

As for this clonotype: Given the absence of the conserved phenylalanine or tryptophan at the CDR3 end, a read error is likely. This chain connects TRBV29-1 to TRBJ2-5, with a weak D call TRBD1 (6 bases). Germline CDR1 is SQVTM and CDR2 is ANQGSEA. The CDR3 is made up of 12 amino acids. Trimming shortened V by 2 bases and J by 7 bases, and 11 bases separated the two germline ends. Here the CDR3 DNA reads TGCAGCGTTGAAACAGGGATCGGGACCCAGTACTCC. Protein: CSVETGIGTQYS.